The 18 T cell receptor beta chains below come from one sample, sequenced in a study of CD8 T cells in ankylosing spondylitis. In TCRdb, the 5' RACE reads were re-called with MiXCR into one record per CDR3 protein. The sample includes about 240,000 distinct CDR3 sequences, roughly 8.6% of them seen just once. The specimen sequenced was blood, either unsorted or a sorted T cell fraction (not recorded which). The receptors come from a male donor with ankylosing spondylitis or in good health (not recorded which).

Many counts were recorded for this clonotype. The chain uses TRBV5-1 and TRBJ2-5, with 9 bases matching TRBD2. CDR1 and CDR2 from the germline V gene are SGHRS and YFSETQ. This CDR3 is 16 amino acids long. Unmatched junction bases numbered 9, after V lost 2 bases and J lost 4 bases. CDR3 coding DNA: TGCGCCAGCAGCTTTCTGCGACTAGCGGTCGTAGAGACCCAGTACTTC. Its protein is CASSFLRLAVVETQYF. The variable domain in full, completed from reference TRBV5-1 and TRBJ2-5, reads KAGVTQTPRYLIKTRGQQVTLSCSPISGHRSVSWYQQTPGQGLQFLFEYFSETQRNKGNFPGRFSGRQFSNSRSEMNVSTLELGDSALYLCASSFLRLAVVETQYFGPGTRLLVL.

This clonotype was seen ten or more times. The chain carries TRBV20-1 and TRBJ2-5; perhaps TRBD2 as D (5 bases). Trimming removed 2 bases at V and 5 bases at J, with 12 bases between. Germline V CDR1 and CDR2: DFQATT, SNEGSKA (reference sequence). The CDR3 has 13 residues. The CDR3 region is CSARSTSGETQYF. As DNA, the CDR3 is TGCAGTGCTAGAAGTACTAGTGGCGAGACCCAGTACTTC.

The table lists this clonotype with many counts. V usage is TRBV29-1 and J usage is TRBJ1-2; weak D call: TRBD1 (5 bases). The V gene lost 3 bases and the J gene lost 7 bases, with 12 bases spanning the gap. This CDR3 is built from 12 residues. The V gene's germline CDR1 is SQVTM and CDR2 ANQGSEA. The DNA for the CDR3 is TGCAGCGTTGATGAACAGGCCTTTGGCTACACCTTC. Encoded protein: CSVDEQAFGYTF.

This clonotype was counted only a few times. The rearrangement uses TRBV11-3 and TRBJ2-5; 10 nucleotides line up with TRBD1. Germline loops: CDR1 SGHNT, CDR2 YENEEA. V gave up 3 bases and J gave up 4 bases; unmatched junction bases: 8. The CDR3 runs 16 residues. The CDR3 sequence: CASSFSPTGGLETQYF. DNA for the CDR3: TGTGCCAGCAGCTTTTCTCCGACAGGGGGCCTAGAGACCCAGTACTTC. Supplemented by reference TRBV11-3 and TRBJ2-5, the full variable domain reads EAGVVQSPRYKIIEKKQPVAFWCNPISGHNTLYWYLQNLGQGPELLIRYENEEAVDDSQLPKDRFSAERLKGVDSTLKIQPAELGDSAVYLCASSFSPTGGLETQYFGPGTRLLVL.

There are many counts of this clonotype. The chain links TRBV7-2 to TRBJ2-1; a possible D gene is TRBD1 (5 bases). Germline V gene data show CDR1 as SGHTA and CDR2 as FQGNSA. V was pared by 3 bases and J by 1 base, with 10 bases between. This CDR3 region has 15 residues. In nucleotides, the CDR3 is TGTGCCAGCAGCTTTTTAAGGGGATCCTACAATGAGCAGTTCTTC. It translates to CASSFLRGSYNEQFF.

This clonotype was recorded at least ten times. This chain links TRBV7-9 with TRBJ2-1, with D perhaps TRBD2 (5 bases). The germline CDR1 and CDR2 sequences are SEHNR and FQNEAQ (reference sequence). V was clipped by 5 bases and J by 3 bases, with 11 bases between them. CDR3 length: 14 residues. CDR3 loop: CASSNSSFYNEQFF. The CDR3 region has the DNA TGTGCCAGCAGCAATTCTAGCTTCTACAATGAGCAGTTCTTC.

This clonotype was counted many times. This chain joins TRBV7-2 and TRBJ2-1; the match to TRBD2 covers 13 bases. V was clipped by 5 bases and J by 6 bases; unmatched bases: 7. CDR1 is SGHTA, CDR2 FQGNSA, per germline. CDR3 length equals 16 residues. CDR3 protein: CASSTQGTSGINEQFF. The CDR3 coding sequence is TGTGCCAGCAGCACCCAGGGGACTAGCGGGATCAATGAGCAGTTCTTC.

This clonotype has at least ten counts. The CDR3 DNA is TGCAGTGCTAGAGACGTAACAAGGCCCCAGTATTTT. This codes for CSARDVTRPQYF. This chain connects TRBV20-1 to TRBJ2-3, with unresolved D. Trimming left V 0 bases short and J 12 bases short, with 13 bases between. The CDR3 consists of 12 residues. Germline V gives CDR1 DFQATT, CDR2 SNEGSKA (reference sequence).

This clonotype was detected ten times or more. The chain is built from TRBV5-1 and TRBJ2-5, with 7 bases lining up with TRBD2. The junction had 6 bases not matched to a gene; V was cut back by 2 bases and J by 5 bases. The CDR3 has 14 amino acids. Per the germline V gene, CDR1 is SGHRS and CDR2 is YFSETQ. CDR3 sequence reads: CASSFSGVWETQYF. The CDR3 nucleotides read TGCGCCAGCAGCTTCAGCGGGGTTTGGGAGACCCAGTACTTC.

This clonotype was observed at least ten times. This rearrangement joins TRBV7-9 to TRBJ1-1, with a possible D match to TRBD1 (5 bases). The CDR3 covers 16 residues. The germline V gene encodes CDR1 SEHNR and CDR2 FQNEAQ (reference sequence). Trimming pared 4 bases from V and 8 bases from J, leaving 23 bases between. CDR3 DNA sequence: TGTGCCAGCAGCTCACCCATAATGACAGCGATCGGGGAAGCTTTCTTT. Amino acids: CASSSPIMTAIGEAFF. Using reference TRBV7-9 and TRBJ1-1 for the parts outside the CDR3, the full variable domain is DTGVSQNPRHKITKRGQNVTFRCDPISEHNRLYWYRQTLGQGPEFLTYFQNEAQLEKSRLLSDRFSAERPKGSFSTLEIQRTEQGDSAMYLCASSSPIMTAIGEAFFGQGTRLTVV.

This clonotype was seen ten or more times. This sequence joins TRBV7-2 and TRBJ1-5; the D is unclear. This CDR3 contains 14 residues. CDR1 is SGHTA, CDR2 FQGNSA, per germline. V gave up 6 bases and J gave up 6 bases, with 15 bases separating them. CDR3 region: CASSLHGPGQPQHF. In DNA, the CDR3 is TGTGCCAGCAGTCTTCATGGACCGGGTCAGCCCCAGCATTTT.

This clonotype was seen ten or more times. The genes are TRBV11-2 and TRBJ1-1; a possible D gene is TRBD1 (5 bases). The V gene lost 1 base and the J gene lost 11 bases, with 11 bases spanning the gap. Germline V gene data show CDR1 as SGHAT and CDR2 as FQNNGV. This CDR3 spans 12 amino acids. The CDR3 sequence: CASSLGSRDAFF. DNA for the CDR3: TGTGCCAGCAGCTTAGGGTCCAGGGACGCTTTCTTT. The full variable domain, completed using reference TRBV11-2 and TRBJ1-1, is EAGVAQSPRYKIIEKRQSVAFWCNPISGHATLYWYQQILGQGPKLLIQFQNNGVVDDSQLPKDRFSAERLKGVDSTLKIQPAKLEDSAVYLCASSLGSRDAFFGQGTRLTVV.

With regard to this clonotype: A much more abundant neighbour one base away suggests this may be a read error. The rearrangement links TRBV12-3 or TRBV12-4 to TRBJ1-2; no firm D call. The CDR3 sequence is 14 residues long. DNA for the CDR3: TGTGCCAGCAGTTTCTCCGGCCGAGGCTATGGCTGCACCTTC. Amino acid sequence: CASSFSGRGYGCTF.

This clonotype was counted at least ten times. J is TRBJ1-1 and V is TRBV2, with D perhaps matching TRBD1 (6 bases). This CDR3 contains 17 residues. Germline assignment: CDR1 SNHLY and CDR2 FYNNEI. The ends were cut back, 4 bases at V and 0 bases at J, with 18 bases in the middle. DNA of the CDR3: TGTGCCAGCAGTGCCTCTCGGGGGGGGCGGGTGAACACTGAAGCTTTCTTT. This translates into CASSASRGGRVNTEAFF.

This clonotype was seen repeatedly, ten times or more. The CDR3 DNA sequence: TGTGCCAGCTATGCGGGGACAGCTATTAGAAGCTACACCTTC. The encoded protein is CASYAGTAIRSYTF. J is TRBJ1-2 and V is TRBV5-6; 7 bases are a match to TRBD1. Trimming cost V 7 bases and J 9 bases; bases outside gene matches: 15. This CDR3 is built from 14 residues. Looked up from germline, CDR1 is SGHDT and CDR2 is YYEEEE.

This clonotype was seen repeatedly, ten times or more. The J gene is TRBJ2-7, the V gene TRBV5-1, with TRBD1 matching 11 bases. CDR1 is SGHRS, CDR2 YFSETQ, per germline. The CDR3 loop spans 12 amino acids. Trimming took 4 bases from V and 9 from J; bases not matched to a gene: 3. CDR3 DNA: TGCGCCAGCAGCCCGGGACAGGGGGGGCAGTACTTC. Protein sequence: CASSPGQGGQYF. The full variable domain, completed using reference TRBV5-1 and TRBJ2-7, is KAGVTQTPRYLIKTRGQQVTLSCSPISGHRSVSWYQQTPGQGLQFLFEYFSETQRNKGNFPGRFSGRQFSNSRSEMNVSTLELGDSALYLCASSPGQGGQYFGPGTRLTVT.

This clonotype was recorded at least ten times. This chain connects TRBV6-4 to TRBJ1-1; no clear D gene. V lost 0 bases to trimming and J lost 3 bases, with 5 bases between them. The length of the CDR3 is 13 residues. The germline gives CDR1 MRHNA, CDR2 SNTAGT. The CDR3 sequence is CASSDSEDTEAFF. CDR3 DNA: TGTGCCAGCAGTGACTCGGAGGACACTGAAGCTTTCTTT.

This clonotype was counted at least ten times. The chain is built from TRBV20-1 and TRBJ2-1; D may match TRBD1 or TRBD2 (5 bases each). Germline CDR1 reads DFQATT; CDR2 reads SNEGSKA (reference sequence). V lost 0 bases to trimming and J lost 5 bases, with 11 bases between them. The CDR3 sequence is 14 residues long. CDR3 in amino acids: CSARDLGGHNEQFF. CDR3 nucleotides: TGCAGTGCTAGAGATCTTGGGGGTCACAATGAGCAGTTCTTC.